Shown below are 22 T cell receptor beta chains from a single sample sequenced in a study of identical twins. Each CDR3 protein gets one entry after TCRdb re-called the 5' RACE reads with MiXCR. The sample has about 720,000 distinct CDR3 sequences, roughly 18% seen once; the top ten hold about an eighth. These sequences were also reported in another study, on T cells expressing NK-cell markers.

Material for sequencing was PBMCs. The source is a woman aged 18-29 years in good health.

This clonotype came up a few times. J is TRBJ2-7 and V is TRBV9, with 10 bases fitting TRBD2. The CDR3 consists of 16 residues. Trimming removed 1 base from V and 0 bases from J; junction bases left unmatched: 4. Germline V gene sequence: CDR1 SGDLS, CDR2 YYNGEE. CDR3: CASSVRASGGSYEQYF. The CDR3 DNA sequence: TGTGCCAGCAGCGTAAGGGCTAGCGGGGGCTCCTACGAGCAGTACTTC. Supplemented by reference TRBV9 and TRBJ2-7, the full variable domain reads DSGVTQTPKHLITATGQRVTLRCSPRSGDLSVYWYQQSLDQGLQFLIQYYNGEERAKGNILERFSAQQFPDLHSELNLSSLELGDSALYFCASSVRASGGSYEQYFGPGTRLTVT.

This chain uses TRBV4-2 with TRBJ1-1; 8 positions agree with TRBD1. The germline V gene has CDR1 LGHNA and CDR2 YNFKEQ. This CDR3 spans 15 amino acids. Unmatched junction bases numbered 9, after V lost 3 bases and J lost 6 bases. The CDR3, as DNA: TGTGCCAGCAGCCAGGCGACAGGGGTTGACGCTGAAGCTTTCTTT. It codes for CASSQATGVDAEAFF.

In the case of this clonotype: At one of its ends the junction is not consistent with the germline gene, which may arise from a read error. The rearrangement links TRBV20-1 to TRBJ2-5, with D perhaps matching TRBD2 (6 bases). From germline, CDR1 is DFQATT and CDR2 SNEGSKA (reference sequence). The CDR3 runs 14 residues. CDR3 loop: CSAGDGGLQETQYF. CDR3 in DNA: TGCAGTGCTGGAGATGGGGGACTTCAAGAGACCCAGTACTTC.

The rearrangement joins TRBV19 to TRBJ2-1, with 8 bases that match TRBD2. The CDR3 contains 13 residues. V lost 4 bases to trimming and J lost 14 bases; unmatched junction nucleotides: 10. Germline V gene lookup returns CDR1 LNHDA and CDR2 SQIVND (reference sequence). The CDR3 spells CASSSPRGGREFF. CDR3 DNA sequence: TGTGCCAGTAGTAGCCCTCGGGGGGGCAGGGAGTTCTTC.

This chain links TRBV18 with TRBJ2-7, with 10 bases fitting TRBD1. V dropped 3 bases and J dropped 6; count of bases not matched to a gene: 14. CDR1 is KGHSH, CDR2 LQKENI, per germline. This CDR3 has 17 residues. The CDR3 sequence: CASSPLRGGTGVGEQYF. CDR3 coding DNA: TGTGCCAGCTCACCCCTTCGTGGCGGGACAGGGGTTGGCGAGCAGTACTTC.

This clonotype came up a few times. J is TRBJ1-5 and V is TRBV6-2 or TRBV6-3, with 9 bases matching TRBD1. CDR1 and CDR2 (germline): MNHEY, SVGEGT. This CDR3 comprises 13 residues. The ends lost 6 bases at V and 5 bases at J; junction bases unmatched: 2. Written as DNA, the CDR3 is TGTGCCAGCAGACGGACAGGGGATCAGCCCCAGCATTTT. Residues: CASRRTGDQPQHF.

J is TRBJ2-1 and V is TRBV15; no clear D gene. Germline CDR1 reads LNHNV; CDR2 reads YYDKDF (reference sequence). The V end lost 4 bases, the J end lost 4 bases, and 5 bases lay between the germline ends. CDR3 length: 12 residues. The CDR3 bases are TGTGCCACCAGCACCCGGTACAATGAGCAGTTCTTC. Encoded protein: CATSTRYNEQFF.

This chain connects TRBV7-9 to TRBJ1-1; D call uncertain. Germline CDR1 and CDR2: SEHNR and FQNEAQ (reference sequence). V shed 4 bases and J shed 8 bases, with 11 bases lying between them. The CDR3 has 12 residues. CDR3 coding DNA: TGTGCCAGCAGCTCCATCGACCGCGAAGCTTTCTTT. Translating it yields CASSSIDREAFF.

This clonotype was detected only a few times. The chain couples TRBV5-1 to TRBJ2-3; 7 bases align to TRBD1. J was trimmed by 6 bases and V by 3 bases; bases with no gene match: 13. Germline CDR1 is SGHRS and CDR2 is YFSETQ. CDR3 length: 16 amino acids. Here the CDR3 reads CASSSWTGQRADTQYF. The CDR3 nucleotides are TGCGCCAGCAGCTCCTGGACAGGTCAACGAGCCGATACGCAGTATTTT.

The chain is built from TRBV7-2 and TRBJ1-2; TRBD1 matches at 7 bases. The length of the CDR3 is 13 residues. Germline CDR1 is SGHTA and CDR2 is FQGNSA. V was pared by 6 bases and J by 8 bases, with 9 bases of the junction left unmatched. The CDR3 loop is CASRTTGEGGYTF. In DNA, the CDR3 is TGTGCCAGCAGAACAACAGGGGAGGGCGGCTACACCTTC. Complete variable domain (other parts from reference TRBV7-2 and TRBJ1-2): GAGVSQSPSNKVTEKGKDVELRCDPISGHTALYWYRQSLGQGLEFLIYFQGNSAPDKSGLPSDRFSAERTGGSVSTLTIQRTQQEDSAVYLCASRTTGEGGYTFGSGTRLTVV.

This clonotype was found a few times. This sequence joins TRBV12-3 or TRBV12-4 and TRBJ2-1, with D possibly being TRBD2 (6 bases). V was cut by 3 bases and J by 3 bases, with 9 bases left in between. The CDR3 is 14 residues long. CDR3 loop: CASSLDYHYNEQFF. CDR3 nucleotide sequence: TGTGCCAGCAGTTTGGACTACCACTACAATGAGCAGTTCTTC.

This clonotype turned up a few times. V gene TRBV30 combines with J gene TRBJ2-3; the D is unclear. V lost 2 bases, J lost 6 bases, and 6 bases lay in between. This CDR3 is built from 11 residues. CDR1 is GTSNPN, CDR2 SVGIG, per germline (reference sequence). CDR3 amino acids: CAWSLRDTQYF. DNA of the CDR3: TGTGCCTGGAGTTTGCGGGATACGCAGTATTTT.

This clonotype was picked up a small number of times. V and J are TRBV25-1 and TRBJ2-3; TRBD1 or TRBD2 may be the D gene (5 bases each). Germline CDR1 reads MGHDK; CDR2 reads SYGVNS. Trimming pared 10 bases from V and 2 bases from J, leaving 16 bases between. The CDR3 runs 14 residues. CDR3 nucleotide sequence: TGTGCCACCATCCCTCGGGGCAACACAGATACGCAGTATTTT. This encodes CATIPRGNTDTQYF.

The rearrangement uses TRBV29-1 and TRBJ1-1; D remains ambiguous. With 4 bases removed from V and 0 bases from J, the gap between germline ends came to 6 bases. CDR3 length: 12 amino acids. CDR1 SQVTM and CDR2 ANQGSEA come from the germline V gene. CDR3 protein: CSVGQMNTEAFF. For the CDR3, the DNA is TGCAGCGTTGGGCAGATGAACACTGAAGCTTTCTTT. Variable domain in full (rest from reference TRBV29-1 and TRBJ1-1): SAVISQKPSRDICQRGTSLTIQCQVDSQVTMMFWYRQQPGQSLTLIATANQGSEATYESGFVIDKFPISRPNLTFSTLTVSNMSPEDSSIYLCSVGQMNTEAFFGQGTRLTVV.

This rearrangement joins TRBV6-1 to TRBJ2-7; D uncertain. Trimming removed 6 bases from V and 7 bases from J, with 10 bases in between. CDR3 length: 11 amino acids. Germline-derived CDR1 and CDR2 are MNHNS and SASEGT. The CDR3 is CASSIFGEQYF. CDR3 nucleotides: TGTGCCAGCAGCATTTTTGGGGAGCAGTACTTC.

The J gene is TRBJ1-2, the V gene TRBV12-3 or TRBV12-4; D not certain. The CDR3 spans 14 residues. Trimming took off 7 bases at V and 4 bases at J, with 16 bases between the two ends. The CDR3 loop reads CASTKTGSSYGYTF. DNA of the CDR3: TGTGCCAGCACCAAGACGGGGTCCTCCTATGGCTACACCTTC.

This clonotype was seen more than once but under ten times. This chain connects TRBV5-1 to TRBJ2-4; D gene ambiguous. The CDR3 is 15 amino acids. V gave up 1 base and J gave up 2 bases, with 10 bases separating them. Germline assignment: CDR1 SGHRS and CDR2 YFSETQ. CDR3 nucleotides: TGCGCCAGCAGCTTGTCCACAGCCTCCAAAAACATTCAGTACTTC. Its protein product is CASSLSTASKNIQYF.

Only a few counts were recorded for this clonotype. CDR3 DNA sequence: TGCGCCAGCAGTGAGGCGCATTTCAATTCACCCCTCCACTTT. Its protein is CASSEAHFNSPLHF. The J gene is TRBJ1-6, the V gene TRBV10-2; the D is unclear. The V gene's germline CDR1 is WSHSY and CDR2 SAAADI. CDR3 length equals 14 residues. V was shortened by 2 bases and J by 7 bases, with 9 bases between the two germline ends.

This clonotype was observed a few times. This chain's CDR3 is CASSLASGSSVYIQYF. DNA for the CDR3: TGTGCCAGCAGCTTAGCGTCGGGTAGCTCGGTATACATTCAGTACTTC. J is TRBJ2-4 and V is TRBV7-2; D is unclear. Germline V CDR1 and CDR2: SGHTA, FQGNSA. Trimming left V 0 bases short and J 8 bases short, with 17 bases between. CDR3 size: 16 residues.

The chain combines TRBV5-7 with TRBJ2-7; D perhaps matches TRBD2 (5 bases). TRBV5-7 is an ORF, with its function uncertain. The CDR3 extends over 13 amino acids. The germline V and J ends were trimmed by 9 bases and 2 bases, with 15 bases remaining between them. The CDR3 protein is CAMSPGYPYEQYF. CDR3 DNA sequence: TGTGCCATGAGCCCGGGGTACCCCTACGAGCAGTACTTC.

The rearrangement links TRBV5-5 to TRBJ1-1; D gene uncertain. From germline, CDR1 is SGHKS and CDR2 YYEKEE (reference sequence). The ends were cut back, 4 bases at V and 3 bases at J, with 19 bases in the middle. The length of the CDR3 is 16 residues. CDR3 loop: CASSPEGPGMYTEAFF. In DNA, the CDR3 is TGTGCCAGCAGCCCAGAGGGTCCCGGTATGTACACTGAAGCTTTCTTT.

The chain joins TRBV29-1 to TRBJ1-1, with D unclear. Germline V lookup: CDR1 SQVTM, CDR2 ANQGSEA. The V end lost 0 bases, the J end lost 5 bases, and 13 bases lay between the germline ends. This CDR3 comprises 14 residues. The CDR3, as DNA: TGCAGCGTTGAAGATAACCGCGCGGGTACTGAAGCTTTCTTT. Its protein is CSVEDNRAGTEAFF. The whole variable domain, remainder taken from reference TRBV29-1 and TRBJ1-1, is SAVISQKPSRDICQRGTSLTIQCQVDSQVTMMFWYRQQPGQSLTLIATANQGSEATYESGFVIDKFPISRPNLTFSTLTVSNMSPEDSSIYLCSVEDNRAGTEAFFGQGTRLTVV.